Listed below are T cell receptor beta chains from one sample, sequenced in a study of vaccination and CD4 T cells after COVID-19. One entry per CDR3 protein, called by TCRdb with MiXCR from the PCR reads. Of tens of thousands of distinct CDR3 sequences in the sample, 70% were seen once. Antigens for these TCRs are unknown. The sequencing input was CD4+ T cells from blood, cultured in vitro. The receptors here all came from a human donor who had recovered from COVID-19. Both conserved end residues are part of each CDR3. D genes are given only for firm matches. Rows give clone size only sometimes, using once, few, many, or a class for an expanded clone.

V gene	clone size	J gene	D gene	CDR3 protein	CDR3 DNA
TRBV20-1	-	TRBJ1-4	-	CSAPTAGATNEKLFF	TGCAGTGCTCCTACTGCGGGGGCAACTAATGAAAAACTGTTTTTT
TRBV6-2/TRBV6-3	-	TRBJ2-7	-	CATRRSSSYEQYF	TGTGCCACCCGACGGAGCAGCTCCTACGAGCAGTACTTC
TRBV6-1	-	TRBJ1-5	-	CASSGGGGTQHF	TGTGCCAGCAGTGGGGGGGGCGGGACCCAGCATTTT
TRBV12-3/TRBV12-4	-	TRBJ1-5	TRBD1	CASRRTTGDNQPQHF	TGTGCCAGCAGACGAACGACAGGGGATAATCAGCCCCAGCATTTT
TRBV2	-	TRBJ2-7	-	CASIRDINYEQYF	TGTGCCAGCATCCGGGACATCAACTACGAGCAGTACTTC
TRBV6-1	few	TRBJ1-5	-	CASSAPKGQGRNQPQHF	TGTGCCAGCAGCGCCCCGAAGGGGCAGGGGCGGAATCAGCCCCAGCATTTT
TRBV12-1	few	TRBJ1-6	-	CASRSEGSPLHF	TGTGCCAGCAGGTCGGAGGGGTCACCCCTCCACTTT
TRBV11-2	-	TRBJ2-5	TRBD2	CASSPRTRTQETQYF	TGTGCCAGCAGCCCCCGGACTAGAACCCAAGAGACCCAGTACTTC
TRBV10-3	-	TRBJ1-1	-	CAIKGFNTEAFF	TGTGCCATCAAGGGATTTAACACTGAAGCTTTCTTT
TRBV28	-	TRBJ1-2	TRBD1	CASSLSPGQGAGTF	TGTGCCAGCAGTTTATCCCCCGGACAGGGGGCGGGAACCTTC
TRBV6-4	-	TRBJ2-5	-	CASSDGATETQYF	TGTGCCAGCAGTGACGGGGCTACGGAGACCCAGTACTTC
TRBV7-9	few	TRBJ1-1	-	CASSLVGSDMNTEAFF	TGTGCCAGCAGCTTAGTGGGCAGCGATATGAACACTGAAGCTTTCTTT
TRBV5-4	once	TRBJ1-2	-	CASSLEGGRSYGYTF	TGTGCCAGCAGCTTAGAGGGGGGTAGGAGCTATGGCTACACCTTC
TRBV10-2	-	TRBJ1-2	-	CASSEGGDRGYTF	TGCGCCAGCAGTGAGGGAGGCGATCGAGGCTACACCTTC
TRBV7-4	-	TRBJ1-1	-	CASSVAGDTEAFF	TGTGCCAGCAGCGTAGCCGGGGACACTGAAGCTTTCTTT
TRBV20-1	-	TRBJ1-1	-	CSAPRGGGWDTEAFF	TGCAGTGCTCCCCGGGGGGGGGGCTGGGACACTGAAGCTTTCTTT
TRBV2	-	TRBJ2-1	TRBD2	CASPAGRERYNEQFF	TGTGCCAGCCCCGCGGGGCGGGAGAGGTACAATGAGCAGTTCTTC
TRBV11-2	-	TRBJ2-1	TRBD1	CASSTGTGGPSGYNEQFF	TGTGCCAGCAGCACCGGGACAGGGGGCCCTTCGGGATACAATGAGCAGTTCTTC
TRBV6-5	-	TRBJ2-7	-	CASSYDRGSFYEQYF	TGTGCCAGCAGTTACGATCGGGGGTCATTCTACGAGCAGTACTTC
TRBV7-8	-	TRBJ2-7	TRBD1	CASSLEARGSEQYF	TGTGCCAGCAGCTTAGAGGCCAGGGGGAGCGAGCAGTACTTC
TRBV6-2/TRBV6-3	-	TRBJ1-5	TRBD1	CASSPPGGRQPQHF	TGTGCCAGCAGTCCTCCAGGGGGCCGTCAGCCCCAGCATTTT
TRBV30	-	TRBJ1-6	TRBD1	CAWTNRGSPLHF	TGTGCCTGGACTAACAGGGGCTCACCCCTCCACTTT
TRBV18	-	TRBJ1-6	-	CASSRTDSSNSPLHF	TGTGCCAGCTCACGGACAGACTCTAGTAATTCACCCCTCCACTTT
TRBV7-2	-	TRBJ2-5	-	CASSSPPGETQYF	TGTGCCAGCAGCTCACCCCCTGGAGAGACCCAGTACTTC
TRBV28	-	TRBJ1-2	-	CASSSTAQRPYGYTF	TGTGCCAGCAGTTCGACAGCCCAGAGGCCCTATGGCTACACCTTC
TRBV30	-	TRBJ1-6	-	CAWNPRGNRAVSPLHF	TGTGCCTGGAACCCCCGAGGGAACAGGGCAGTTTCACCCCTCCACTTT
TRBV6-1	-	TRBJ1-5	-	CASGARGDQPQHF	TGTGCCAGCGGGGCGAGGGGAGATCAGCCCCAGCATTTT
TRBV6-1	few	TRBJ1-1	-	CASTQRDGLLNTEAFF	TGTGCCAGCACCCAACGGGACGGACTTTTGAACACTGAAGCTTTCTTT
TRBV20-1	-	TRBJ1-2	-	CSAPPRGRNGYTF	TGCAGTGCCCCCCCGCGGGGGAGAAATGGCTACACCTTC